This TCR beta chain was recovered during a study of blood T cells in healthy people across ages. Study-wide results and caveats: With donor CMV status unknown, expanded clonotype changes were possibly confounded.

This clonotype was seen a handful of times. The antigen is unknown. This CDR3 has 15 amino acids. V lost 5 bases, J lost 8 bases, and 21 bases lay in between. Looked up from germline, CDR1 is PRHDT and CDR2 is FYEKMQ (reference sequence). A second 7 to 11 cycle PCR used barcoded and J-beta primers. TCRdb re-analysed the 5' RACE reads in MiXCR, keeping a single row per CDR3 protein. This sample has some 760,000 distinct CDR3 sequences; 25% occur once, and the top ten carry more than 7.5%. These same data were also listed under a study on T cells of mothers and their children.

This TCR was recovered from a boy between 10 and 17 years old in good health. The chain is built from TRBV13 and TRBJ1-2; maybe TRBD1 (5 bases). Sequenced material: blood. CDR3 coding DNA: TGTGCCAGCAGCCCCCGTCGTCCATGGGACGTAGGCTACACCTTC. This sequence encodes CASSPRRPWDVGYTF.